This T cell receptor beta chain is drawn from a study of CD8+ T cells in alopecia areata. On the study more broadly: Patients received oral tofacitinib, 5 to 10 mg twice daily, for moderate-to-severe alopecia areata.

Study results and caveats: Possibly because of HLA-related factors, TCR sharing was less clear across patients than in mice. Only a single nonresponder existed, so baseline CD8+ expansion links stay unclear.

Regarding treatment: oral pan-JAK inhibitor, 5-10 mg twice daily. It was from PBMCs that CD4+ and CD8+ T cells were sorted. The CDR3 extends over 12 amino acids. CDR1 is SQVTM, CDR2 ANQGSEA, per germline. V lost 4 bases, J lost 1 base, and 7 bases lay in between. Sequencing templates came from extracted RNA that was reverse transcribed into cDNA. Generated by immunoSEQ multiplex PCR, the TCRdb table keeps only in-frame clones and is missing some. This table has about 160,000 clones, roughly 65% appearing once. Comments on this clone: What it binds is not known.

Sequencing was performed on CD4+ T cells sorted from blood, taken at week 4, from a patient treated with tofacitinib. The rearrangement joins TRBV29-1 to TRBJ1-1; D unresolved. The origin of this receptor is a human donor with alopecia areata. The CDR3 bases are TGCAGCGTTGGTTATCGGAACACTGAAGCTTTCTTT. Its translation is CSVGYRNTEAFF. The complete variable domain, with remaining parts taken from reference TRBV29-1 and TRBJ1-1, reads SAVISQKPSRDICQRGTSLTIQCQVDSQVTMMFWYRQQPGQSLTLIATANQGSEATYESGFVIDKFPISRPNLTFSTLTVSNMSPEDSSIYLCSVGYRNTEAFFGQGTRLTVV.